The 18 T cell receptor beta chains listed next were all sequenced from one sample in a study of shared clonotypes between healthy human individuals. The protocol was immunoSEQ multiplex PCR, while the TCRdb copy is restricted to in-frame clones and leaves out a portion. The sample consists of some 2.1 million clones, about 93% of them appearing once. In the naive CD8 group, cells lacked CD45RO and were positively selected for CCR7, so terminally differentiated effector memory CD45RA+ cells were left out. The sample comprised naive CD8+ T cells from PBMCs. These receptors all come from a man aged 18-30 years in good health. Some clones in this sample may be carry-over from other donors' samples.

The gene calls are TRBV9 and TRBJ2-1; 14 positions match TRBD2. The V segment lost 0 bases and the J segment 8 bases; nucleotides outside the gene matches: 4. This CDR3 has 16 residues. Germline V gene sequence: CDR1 SGDLS, CDR2 YYNGEE. The CDR3 loop reads CASSVGGTSGRHEQFF. CDR3 nucleotides: TGTGCCAGCAGCGTAGGGGGGACTAGCGGGAGACATGAGCAGTTCTTC.

The rearrangement uses TRBV18 and TRBJ1-4; the D gene is possibly TRBD1 (5 bases). The CDR3 consists of 18 residues. Germline V gives CDR1 KGHSH, CDR2 LQKENI. With 6 bases removed from V and 0 bases from J, the gap between germline ends came to 20 bases. CDR3 in amino acids: CASSPARGSDATNEKLFF. CDR3 DNA: TGTGCCAGCTCCCCGGCGCGGGGCAGCGATGCAACTAATGAAAAACTGTTTTTT.

CDR3 amino acids: CASSVRDRQLTNTGELFF. CDR3 bases: TGTGCCAGCAGTGTCCGGGACAGGCAACTAACGAACACCGGGGAGCTGTTTTTT. The chain uses TRBV25-1 and TRBJ2-2, with TRBD1 identical over 8 bases. V lost 4 bases, J lost 0 bases, and 10 bases stayed unmatched. This CDR3 contains 18 residues. Germline loops: CDR1 MGHDK, CDR2 SYGVNS. The whole variable domain, filled in from reference TRBV25-1 and TRBJ2-2, reads EADIYQTPRYLVIGTGKKITLECSQTMGHDKMYWYQQDPGMELHLIHYSYGVNSTEKGDLSSESTVSRIRTEHFPLTLESARPSHTSQYLCASSVRDRQLTNTGELFFGEGSRLTVL.

In this sample, this clone turned up a few times. This chain uses TRBV6-5 with TRBJ1-1; D may be TRBD1 (6 bases). This CDR3 has 13 residues. With 11 bases removed from V and 1 base from J, the gap between germline ends came to 14 bases. Germline lookup yields CDR1 MNHEY and CDR2 SVGAGI. This CDR3 reads CAAWIQGNTEAFF. The CDR3 region has the DNA TGTGCCGCTTGGATACAGGGGAACACTGAAGCTTTCTTT.

The rearrangement links TRBV13 to TRBJ1-4, with 7 bases lining up with TRBD1. V gave up 7 bases and J gave up 2 bases; unmatched junction bases: 7. This CDR3 spans 15 amino acids. From germline, CDR1 is PRHDT and CDR2 FYEKMQ (reference sequence). Here the CDR3 reads CASNINRGTNEKLFF. CDR3 bases: TGTGCCAGCAACATCAACAGGGGTACTAATGAAAAACTGTTTTTT.

The DNA of the CDR3 is TGCGCCAGCAGCGATAGGAGACAGGGGGCAAGGGAGACCCAGTACTTC. Translating gives CASSDRRQGARETQYF. V usage is TRBV4-3 and J usage is TRBJ2-5; 10 nucleotides agree with TRBD1. After removal of 5 bases from V and 5 bases from J, the junction contained 11 bases not matched to a gene. The CDR3 runs 16 residues. Germline CDR1 reads LGHNA; CDR2 reads YSLEER.

The CDR3 coding sequence is TGTGCCAGCAGTCCACCGGGACGGTTGGCAACTAATGAAAAACTGTTTTTT. This sequence encodes CASSPPGRLATNEKLFF. This chain joins TRBV28 and TRBJ1-4, with D possibly matching TRBD1 (5 bases). CDR3 length: 17 residues. V lost 5 bases and J 0 bases, leaving 16 bases between the germline ends. The germline gives CDR1 MDHEN, CDR2 SYDVKM.

The chain recombines TRBV19 with TRBJ1-1, with 7 bases fitting TRBD1. The germline gives CDR1 LNHDA, CDR2 SQIVND (reference sequence). CDR3 size: 17 residues. Germline trimming cut 0 bases from V and 2 bases from J; bases unmatched to any gene: 9. This CDR3 is CASSIDRLTGKNTEAFF. DNA of the CDR3: TGTGCCAGTAGTATAGATCGTTTGACAGGGAAAAACACTGAAGCTTTCTTT.

The V call is TRBV5-6, the J call TRBJ1-2; 7 bases are a match to TRBD1. V was clipped by 3 bases and J by 2 bases; unmatched bases: 7. This CDR3 has 15 amino acids. Per germline, CDR1 SGHDT and CDR2 YYEEEE. The CDR3 DNA reads as TGTGCCAGCAGCTGGGGAGAGGACAGGAACTATGGCTACACCTTC. Translation gives CASSWGEDRNYGYTF.

The chain couples TRBV4-1 to TRBJ2-6, with a tentative D call TRBD1 (6 bases). The V gene's germline CDR1 is MGHRA and CDR2 YSYEKL. This CDR3 has 16 amino acids. With 3 bases removed from V and 2 bases from J, the gap between germline ends came to 11 bases. CDR3 sequence reads: CASSQVQGPGANVLTF. In DNA, the CDR3 is TGCGCCAGCAGCCAGGTACAGGGACCTGGGGCCAACGTCCTGACTTTC.

The V gene is TRBV5-1, the J gene TRBJ2-1; 13 bases are shared with TRBD2. The CDR3 is 16 amino acids. CDR1 and CDR2 (germline): SGHRS, YFSETQ. Unmatched junction bases numbered 10, after V lost 7 bases and J lost 6 bases. CDR3 in DNA: TGCGCCAGCGAAGGGACTAGCGGGAAACTCGCCAATGAGCAGTTCTTC. Translating it yields CASEGTSGKLANEQFF.

The gene calls are TRBV7-2 and TRBJ2-1; D not certain. Germline V gene lookup returns CDR1 SGHTA and CDR2 FQGNSA. V lost 2 bases to trimming and J lost 6 bases, with 11 bases between them. The CDR3 covers 14 residues. The CDR3 spells CASSLMNSANEQFF. Here the CDR3 DNA reads TGTGCCAGCAGCTTAATGAATTCGGCCAATGAGCAGTTCTTC.

The chain couples TRBV28 to TRBJ2-1; D call uncertain. This CDR3 region has 17 residues. V shed 2 bases and J shed 1 base, with 15 bases lying between them. Per the germline V gene, CDR1 is MDHEN and CDR2 is SYDVKM. The CDR3 DNA follows: TGTGCCAGCAGTTTAGTCGCCTCGTTGGAGTCCTACAATGAGCAGTTCTTC. It codes for CASSLVASLESYNEQFF.

V gene TRBV11-2 combines with J gene TRBJ2-5; no definite D call. Germline CDR1 reads SGHAT; CDR2 reads FQNNGV. V shed 3 bases and J shed 11 bases, with 13 bases lying between them. The CDR3 is made up of 12 amino acids. This CDR3 is CASSFGAQEQYF. The CDR3 DNA follows: TGTGCCAGCAGCTTCGGAGCGCAAGAGCAGTACTTC.

The chain couples TRBV13 to TRBJ1-2; TRBD1 is a possible D gene (6 bases). Germline V gives CDR1 PRHDT, CDR2 FYEKMQ (reference sequence). CDR3 length: 12 residues. Trimming left V 3 bases short and J 6 bases short, with 8 bases between. CDR3 DNA: TGTGCCAGCAGCTTTAGACAGGATGGCTACACCTTC. Its protein product is CASSFRQDGYTF.

V gene TRBV7-9 combines with J gene TRBJ1-5; D gene unclear. Germline values: CDR1 SEHNR, CDR2 FQNEAQ (reference sequence). Trimming took 4 bases from V and 10 from J, leaving 20 bases between them. The CDR3 contains 15 residues. The CDR3 loop reads CASSSIEGGPEPQHF. The CDR3 DNA reads TGTGCCAGCAGCTCAATCGAGGGAGGCCCCGAACCCCAGCATTTT.

The V and J genes are TRBV7-9 and TRBJ2-3; D gene unclear. Germline loops: CDR1 SEHNR, CDR2 FQNEAQ (reference sequence). CDR3 length: 17 residues. V was shortened by 1 base and J by 5 bases, with 19 bases between the two germline ends. The CDR3 is CASSLVGGGPRGDTQYF. Here the CDR3 DNA reads TGTGCCAGCAGCTTAGTGGGCGGCGGCCCCCGCGGAGATACGCAGTATTTT.

V usage is TRBV27 and J usage is TRBJ2-1; TRBD2 matches at 10 bases. The V gene's germline CDR1 is MNHEY and CDR2 SMNVEV (reference sequence). The V gene end was trimmed by 2 bases and the J gene end by 7 bases; junction bases not matched to a gene: 8. The CDR3 totals 16 residues. CDR3 amino acids: CASSLGLAGVKNEQFF. The CDR3 DNA reads as TGTGCCAGCAGTTTAGGCCTAGCGGGAGTGAAGAATGAGCAGTTCTTC.